The rows below give T cell receptor beta chains drawn from one sample of a study of T cells in Graves' hyperthyroidism and ophthalmopathy. TCRdb re-analysed the multiplex PCR reads in MiXCR, keeping a single row per CDR3 protein. The table records roughly 500,000 distinct CDR3 sequences, approximately 49% of them present only once. The specimen sequenced was peripheral blood or thyroid tissue (not recorded which). The receptor set was obtained from an adult woman with Graves' disease, either hyperthyroidism or ophthalmopathy (not recorded which). Each CDR3 is given with its conserved first and last residue. Fields, in order: CDR3 DNA, CDR3 protein, J gene, V gene, clone size, D gene. D genes are given only for firm matches. Part of the rows lack a size; the others show once, few, many or a class for expanded clones.

DNA: TGCAGTGGGGCAGATAACTCCTATAATTCACCCCTCCACTTT; CDR3: CSGADNSYNSPLHF; J: TRBJ1-6; V: TRBV20-1; size: few; D: -
DNA: TGCAGCGTTCAACGGGACAGCGCACAATACGAGCAGTACTTC; CDR3: CSVQRDSAQYEQYF; J: TRBJ2-7; V: TRBV29-1; size: many; D: TRBD1
DNA: TGTGCCAGCAGCGTAGGCCCCGGCAGGGTTCTGGAGCCCCAGCATTTT; CDR3: CASSVGPGRVLEPQHF; J: TRBJ1-5; V: TRBV9; size: once; D: -
DNA: TGCAGTGCTACGGAGGTGGTGAACACTGAAGCTTTC; CDR3: CSATEVVNTEAF; J: TRBJ2-6; V: TRBV20-1; size: -; D: -
DNA: TGTGCCAGCAGCCTTATGGGACAGCCTTATAATTCACCCCTCCACTTT; CDR3: CASSLMGQPYNSPLHF; J: TRBJ1-6; V: TRBV2; size: few; D: TRBD1
DNA: TGTGCCAGCAGCTTGGCGGAACAGAACTCTGGGGCCAACGTCCTGACTTTC; CDR3: CASSLAEQNSGANVLTF; J: TRBJ2-6; V: TRBV19; size: once; D: -
DNA: TGCAGCGTCGGGCAGGGGGCGAGTCAAGAGACCCAGTACTTC; CDR3: CSVGQGASQETQYF; J: TRBJ2-5; V: TRBV29-1; size: -; D: TRBD1
DNA: TGTGCCAGCATGGGACAGGGTACCTACGAGCAGTACTTC; CDR3: CASMGQGTYEQYF; J: TRBJ2-7; V: TRBV2; size: -; D: TRBD1
DNA: TGTGCCACCAGAGGGGCAGATGCGCCCCTCCACTTT; CDR3: CATRGADAPLHF; J: TRBJ1-6; V: TRBV7-2; size: many; D: -
DNA: TGTGCCACTACCGACGGGTACACTGAAGCTTTC; CDR3: CATTDGYTEAF; J: TRBJ2-6; V: TRBV10-3; size: -; D: -
DNA: TGTGCCAGCAGTTACGCTAGCGGGAGCTACGAGCAGTACTTC; CDR3: CASSYASGSYEQYF; J: TRBJ2-7; V: TRBV6-5; size: -; D: TRBD2
DNA: TGTGCCAGCAGCCCGACTAGACTTTTC; CDR3: CASSPTRLF; J: TRBJ1-1; V: TRBV7-9; size: -; D: -
DNA: TGTGCCATAGGGCTTTCCTTGGAGTCCTACGAGCAGTACTTC; CDR3: CAIGLSLESYEQYF; J: TRBJ2-7; V: TRBV10-3; size: -; D: -
DNA: TGTGCCAGCAGGGGGGACTTCTACGAGCAGTACTTC; CDR3: CASRGDFYEQYF; J: TRBJ2-7; V: TRBV2; size: many; D: -
DNA: TGTGCCACCAGTGATTTGGGGCGGGAGTCGACTCTGGACAATGAGCAGTTCTTC; CDR3: CATSDLGRESTLDNEQFF; J: TRBJ2-1; V: TRBV24-1; size: few; D: TRBD2
DNA: TGTGCCATCAGTGATTGGGGCGGGAGGGCCCTTGGGGAGCAGTACTTC; CDR3: CAISDWGGRALGEQYF; J: TRBJ2-7; V: TRBV10-3; size: few; D: TRBD2
DNA: TGTGCCAGCAGTTTAGCAGGACTCCCTGACGAGCAGTACTTC; CDR3: CASSLAGLPDEQYF; J: TRBJ2-7; V: TRBV7-9; size: -; D: -
DNA: TGTGCCAGCAGCGCGACAGGGAACCAAGAGACCCAGTACTTC; CDR3: CASSATGNQETQYF; J: TRBJ2-5; V: TRBV9; size: -; D: TRBD1
DNA: TGTGCCATCAGTGAGTTGGAGAACACCGGGGAGCTGTTTTTT; CDR3: CAISELENTGELFF; J: TRBJ2-2; V: TRBV10-3; size: few; D: -
DNA: TGTGCCAGCAGCTTAGAATGGCGGGGGGTACGGTCCTACGAGCAGTACTTC; CDR3: CASSLEWRGVRSYEQYF; J: TRBJ2-7; V: TRBV6-5; size: -; D: TRBD2
DNA: TGTGCCACCAGTGATCGACGGACAGGGAACACTGAAGCTTTCTTT; CDR3: CATSDRRTGNTEAFF; J: TRBJ1-1; V: TRBV24-1; size: -; D: TRBD1
DNA: TGTGCCACCAGTGAGCCCCTCACCGGGGAGCTGTTTTTT; CDR3: CATSEPLTGELFF; J: TRBJ2-2; V: TRBV24-1; size: -; D: -
DNA: TGTGCCAGCAGTCAGACAGGGGCGCGAACTGAAGCTTTCTTT; CDR3: CASSQTGARTEAFF; J: TRBJ1-1; V: TRBV7-2; size: -; D: TRBD1
DNA: TGCAGCGTTGGCTCGGACAGGGGGGCTGGAAACACCATATATTTT; CDR3: CSVGSDRGAGNTIYF; J: TRBJ1-3; V: TRBV29-1; size: -; D: TRBD1
DNA: TGTGCCAGTAGTCCGGACGGACATAGCAATCAGCCCCAGCATTTT; CDR3: CASSPDGHSNQPQHF; J: TRBJ1-5; V: TRBV19; size: many; D: -
DNA: TGCGCCAGCAGTGAGTGGCGGGGGGAGACCCAGTACTTC; CDR3: CASSEWRGETQYF; J: TRBJ2-5; V: TRBV10-2; size: many; D: TRBD2
DNA: TGTGCCAGCAGTACCCGGCATTCGCAGGGTGCGGGCTACACCTTC; CDR3: CASSTRHSQGAGYTF; J: TRBJ1-2; V: TRBV27; size: -; D: -
DNA: TGTGCCATCAGTGAGAGGGCCTACGAGCAGTACTTC; CDR3: CAISERAYEQYF; J: TRBJ2-7; V: TRBV10-3; size: -; D: -
DNA: TGTGCTAGCAGCCCCGTTCTTCCGGGGGCGGCAGAGACCCAGTACTTC; CDR3: CASSPVLPGAAETQYF; J: TRBJ2-5; V: TRBV7-7; size: -; D: -
DNA: TGTGCCAGCAGCACCAAACGGCTAGCGAGCTACCAAGAGACCCAGTACTTC; CDR3: CASSTKRLASYQETQYF; J: TRBJ2-5; V: TRBV7-9; size: -; D: -
DNA: TGCAGCGTTGGGTTTACAGATGGCTACTTTTTGAGTTCCCATGGCTACACCTTC; CDR3: CSVGFTDGYFLSSHGYTF; J: TRBJ1-2; V: TRBV29-1; size: -; D: -
DNA: TGTGCCAGCAGCCGAGACGGTACCGGGGAGCTGTTTTTT; CDR3: CASSRDGTGELFF; J: TRBJ2-2; V: TRBV11-2; size: -; D: -
DNA: TGCAGTCCTCGGACAGGAGGGAGCTCCTATAATTCACCCCTCCACTTT; CDR3: CSPRTGGSSYNSPLHF; J: TRBJ1-6; V: TRBV20-1; size: -; D: TRBD1
DNA: TGCAGTGCAGGTGTAGGGGAAAAACTGTTTTTT; CDR3: CSAGVGEKLFF; J: TRBJ1-4; V: TRBV20-1; size: -; D: -
DNA: TGTGCCAGCAGCTTTTATGGGTCCTCCTACGAGCAGTACTTC; CDR3: CASSFYGSSYEQYF; J: TRBJ2-7; V: TRBV7-2; size: -; D: -
DNA: TGCGCCAGCAGTCAACTGCCCCCCCTCACCGGGGAGCTGTTTTTT; CDR3: CASSQLPPLTGELFF; J: TRBJ2-2; V: TRBV6-6; size: -; D: -
DNA: TGTGCCAGCAGCTCGGGCCGGCTTTTTAACGAGCAGTACTTC; CDR3: CASSSGRLFNEQYF; J: TRBJ2-7; V: TRBV7-2; size: -; D: -
DNA: TGTGCCAGCAGCCTTCTAGCGGGAGGCTACGAGCAGTACTTC; CDR3: CASSLLAGGYEQYF; J: TRBJ2-7; V: TRBV11-2; size: many; D: TRBD2
DNA: TGTGCCAGCAGCCGCAGACCTCAGCGAAACACCATATATTTT; CDR3: CASSRRPQRNTIYF; J: TRBJ1-3; V: TRBV7-8; size: many; D: -
DNA: TGTGCCAGCAGCCAAGCGGGACAGTCCTATGGCTACACCTTC; CDR3: CASSQAGQSYGYTF; J: TRBJ1-2; V: TRBV14; size: -; D: TRBD1
DNA: TGCGCCAGCAGCTGGTTTGGGGGAGAAGAGACCCAGTACTTC; CDR3: CASSWFGGEETQYF; J: TRBJ2-5; V: TRBV5-1; size: many; D: -
DNA: TGTGCCAGCAGTTACGGAGGGTTCCGGCTGGGCTACACCTTC; CDR3: CASSYGGFRLGYTF; J: TRBJ1-2; V: TRBV6-5; size: many; D: -
DNA: TGCAGTGCTAGCGGACAGACACTGAGCTCCTATAATTCACCCCTCCACTTT; CDR3: CSASGQTLSSYNSPLHF; J: TRBJ1-6; V: TRBV20-1; size: -; D: -
DNA: TGTGCCAGCAGCCGCCCTAGCGGGAGGGGGCCCGGGGAGCTGTTTTTT; CDR3: CASSRPSGRGPGELFF; J: TRBJ2-2; V: TRBV12-3/TRBV12-4; size: many; D: TRBD2
DNA: TGCAGTGGGTACCAAGAGACCCAGTACTTC; CDR3: CSGYQETQYF; J: TRBJ2-5; V: TRBV20-1; size: once; D: -
DNA: TGTGCCATCACAGGGGGGGGCCCTGGGGCCAACGTCCTGACTTTC; CDR3: CAITGGGPGANVLTF; J: TRBJ2-6; V: TRBV10-3; size: -; D: -
DNA: TGCAGCAGCTCCGGGACAGGGGGCCATCAGCCCCAGCATTTT; CDR3: CSSSGTGGHQPQHF; J: TRBJ1-5; V: TRBV29-1; size: -; D: TRBD1
DNA: TGTGCCAGCAGCTTGGGACTGGCGTGGGAGACCCAGTACTTC; CDR3: CASSLGLAWETQYF; J: TRBJ2-5; V: TRBV7-2; size: once; D: -
DNA: TGCAGTGCGTGGGACAGGGCGTACACCGGGGAGATGTTTTTT; CDR3: CSAWDRAYTGEMFF; J: TRBJ2-2; V: TRBV20-1; size: -; D: TRBD1
DNA: TGTGCCAGCAGCCAGGTCCGAAACACCATATATTTT; CDR3: CASSQVRNTIYF; J: TRBJ1-3; V: TRBV7-2; size: -; D: -
DNA: TGTGCCAGCAGCTTAGGGGGCAACAATTCACCCCTCCACTTT; CDR3: CASSLGGNNSPLHF; J: TRBJ1-6; V: TRBV7-2; size: few; D: -
DNA: TGTGCCAGCAGCTTTCCGTTGGGGAGCCAAGAGACCCAGTACTTC; CDR3: CASSFPLGSQETQYF; J: TRBJ2-5; V: TRBV7-9; size: -; D: -
DNA: TGCAGCGCTGTGGTTGATACCGGGGAGCTGTTTTTT; CDR3: CSAVVDTGELFF; J: TRBJ2-2; V: TRBV29-1; size: -; D: -
DNA: TGTGCCAGCAGTGAAGTCCCAGGGACGGCCACCGGGGAGCTGTTTTTT; CDR3: CASSEVPGTATGELFF; J: TRBJ2-2; V: TRBV6-1; size: -; D: -